This T cell receptor (beta chain) was captured in a study of T cells in Graves' hyperthyroidism and ophthalmopathy. Regarding the study as a whole: With a median lead of 6.5 months before onset, the model predicted ophthalmopathy. Using 13 V-J features, a model discriminated ophthalmopathy from stable hyperthyroidism. Blood shared most expanded thyroid clonotypes above 0.001.

Patients having uncontrolled infection, another autoimmune disease, pregnancy or lactation were not included. As to this clonotype: Its antigen is still unknown.

Researchers took RNA transcripts and amplified the TCR beta CDR3 regions from them. The study used the HTBI primer set for a first-round RT-PCR of the TCR CDR3. Via MiXCR, TCRdb re-called the multiplex PCR reads, giving one row per CDR3 protein. The sample yields about 640,000 distinct CDR3 sequences, just under 45% seen once. V lost 1 base and J lost 7, with 17 bases in between. CDR1 is SGHVS, CDR2 FQNEAQ, per germline. The CDR3 length is 15 residues. The sequence was obtained from an adult man with Graves' disease, either hyperthyroidism or ophthalmopathy (not recorded which). The chain carries TRBV7-8 and TRBJ2-7, with D maybe TRBD2 (6 bases). The specimen sequenced was peripheral blood or thyroid tissue (not recorded which). CDR3 bases: TGTGCCAGCAGCTTAGGGGCTAGCGCCCATGAAGAGCAGTACTTC. It is translated as CASSLGASAHEEQYF.